Each of the 16 T cell receptor beta chains below was sequenced from the same sample in a study of blood T cell repertoires in COVID-19. The assay was immunoSEQ multiplex PCR, and TCRdb's table has in-frame clones only and misses some. The sample includes some 96,000 clones, 75% to 90% seen only once; the top ten take around 10%. The sample taken for sequencing was peripheral blood. All receptors come from a human donor in a cohort sampled during active COVID-19.

The chain uses TRBV15 and TRBJ1-2, with D possibly TRBD1 on 5 matching bases. This CDR3 has 15 amino acids. Trimming pared 2 bases from V and 8 bases from J, leaving 18 bases between. Germline CDR1 is LNHNV and CDR2 is YYDKDF (reference sequence). This CDR3 reads CATSRRRAGGEGYTF. The CDR3 DNA sequence: TGTGCCACCAGCAGACGACGGGCAGGAGGGGAAGGCTACACCTTC.

V and J are TRBV28 and TRBJ2-1; D is possibly TRBD2 (6 bases). Germline-derived CDR1 and CDR2 are MDHEN and SYDVKM. CDR3 length equals 15 residues. V lost 7 bases to trimming and J lost 6 bases, with 19 bases between them. CDR3 bases: TGTGCCAGCAAGGGGACTTCACAACCAAGCAATGAGCAGTTCTTC. Its protein is CASKGTSQPSNEQFF. Full variable domain (missing parts from reference TRBV28 and TRBJ2-1): DVKVTQSSRYLVKRTGEKVFLECVQDMDHENMFWYRQDPGLGLRLIYFSYDVKMKEKGDIPEGYSVSREKKERFSLILESASTNQTSMYLCASKGTSQPSNEQFFGPGTRLTVL.

This sequence joins TRBV7-2 and TRBJ1-1; D might be TRBD1 (5 bases). The germline V gene has CDR1 SGHTA and CDR2 FQGNSA. V shed 2 bases and J shed 1 base, with 11 bases lying between them. There are 15 residues in the CDR3. The chain's CDR3 is CASSLRAGSNTEAFF. The DNA of the CDR3 is TGTGCCAGCAGCTTAAGGGCAGGGTCGAACACTGAAGCTTTCTTT.

This rearrangement joins TRBV11-2 to TRBJ1-5; TRBD1 is a possible D gene (6 bases). Looked up from germline, CDR1 is SGHAT and CDR2 is FQNNGV. Deletions cut 6 bases from V and 0 bases from J, with 18 bases between. This CDR3 region has 17 residues. The CDR3 coding sequence is TGTGCCAGCAGTCCTCGGCCCGAACAGGGTAGCAATCAGCCCCAGCATTTT. The encoded protein is CASSPRPEQGSNQPQHF.

The chain carries TRBV7-8 and TRBJ2-3, with D tentatively TRBD2 (6 bases). Germline CDR1 reads SGHVS; CDR2 reads FQNEAQ. CDR3 length: 16 residues. Between the trimmed V and J ends, which lost 0 bases and 0 bases, there was a span of 10 bases. This CDR3 is CASSLALAGSTDTQYF. The DNA of the CDR3 is TGTGCCAGCAGCTTAGCACTAGCAGGGAGCACAGATACGCAGTATTTT.

This chain uses TRBV28 with TRBJ2-3, with 14 bases aligning to TRBD2. The CDR3 length is 17 residues. Germline loops: CDR1 MDHEN, CDR2 SYDVKM. Trimming at V came to 0 bases and at J to 4 bases, leaving 3 bases not matched to a gene. The CDR3 bases are TGTGCCAGCAGTTTATGGACTAGCGGGGGGGCCCCAGATACGCAGTATTTT. It yields the protein CASSLWTSGGAPDTQYF.

This chain joins TRBV19 and TRBJ1-1; the match to TRBD1 covers 9 bases. Trimming took 8 bases from V and 1 from J; bases not matched to a gene: 5. Looked up from germline, CDR1 is LNHDA and CDR2 is SQIVND (reference sequence). The CDR3 runs to 14 residues. The CDR3: CASYLDRGNTEAFF. The CDR3 DNA reads as TGTGCCAGTTACCTGGACAGGGGGAACACTGAAGCTTTCTTT.

J is TRBJ1-6 and V is TRBV9; tentative D call: TRBD1 (6 bases). V was cut by 0 bases and J by 10 bases, with 14 bases left in between. The CDR3 length is 15 residues. Germline loops: CDR1 SGDLS, CDR2 YYNGEE. CDR3: CASSVERQGSSPLHF. In DNA form, the CDR3 reads TGTGCCAGCAGCGTAGAGAGGCAGGGGAGCTCACCCCTCCACTTT.

This chain uses TRBV10-3 with TRBJ2-7, with a tentative D call TRBD1 (5 bases). Per germline, CDR1 ENHRY and CDR2 SYGVKD. Between the trimmed V and J ends, which lost 0 bases and 0 bases, there was a span of 9 bases. This CDR3 has 15 residues. CDR3 DNA: TGTGCCATCAGTGAGTCATCAGGGAACTCCTACGAGCAGTACTTC. Translated, it gives CAISESSGNSYEQYF.

This clone was recorded a few times. The rearrangement uses TRBV11-2 and TRBJ2-1; 12 nucleotides match TRBD2. Germline CDR1 reads SGHAT; CDR2 reads FQNNGV. The trim removed 9 bases at V and 4 bases at J, leaving 13 bases unmatched. The CDR3 extends over 17 amino acids. CDR3 loop: CASIYEGTSGRYNEQFF. The CDR3 nucleotides are TGTGCCAGTATATATGAGGGGACTAGCGGGCGTTACAATGAGCAGTTCTTC.

The chain combines TRBV7-2 with TRBJ1-1; 7 bases fit TRBD1. From germline, CDR1 is SGHTA and CDR2 FQGNSA. V lost 4 bases, J lost 1 base, and 3 bases stayed unmatched. This CDR3 has 14 amino acids. The CDR3 DNA sequence: TGTGCCAGCAGCTCCGGACAGGCGAACACTGAAGCTTTCTTT. Amino acids: CASSSGQANTEAFF.

The rearrangement uses TRBV30 and TRBJ2-5, with 9 bases identical to TRBD2. Germline V gene data show CDR1 as GTSNPN and CDR2 as SVGIG (reference sequence). The J segment lost 3 bases and the V segment lost 0 bases, leaving 2 bases of the junction unmatched. The CDR3 has 14 residues. The CDR3 nucleotides read TGTGCCTGGAGTGTAGGCGGGAGGGAAGAGACCCAGTACTTC. Its translation: CAWSVGGREETQYF.

The chain joins TRBV27 to TRBJ2-2, with TRBD1 as a possible D gene (6 bases). Trimming pared 2 bases from V and 0 bases from J, leaving 10 bases between. The V gene's germline CDR1 is MNHEY and CDR2 SMNVEV (reference sequence). The CDR3 is 16 residues long. The CDR3: CASSLRTVTNTGELFF. The CDR3 DNA reads as TGTGCCAGCAGTTTAAGGACAGTTACGAACACCGGGGAGCTGTTTTTT.

V gene TRBV24-1 combines with J gene TRBJ2-3; a possible D gene is TRBD2 (6 bases). CDR1 KGHDR and CDR2 SFDVKD come from the germline V gene. The CDR3 sequence is 14 residues long. With 7 bases removed from V and 4 bases from J, the gap between germline ends came to 14 bases. As DNA, the CDR3 is TGTGCCACCAGCCCGGAGGGCCCGGCAGATACGCAGTATTTT. Translating gives CATSPEGPADTQYF.

V gene TRBV5-1 combines with J gene TRBJ2-1, with 7 positions matching TRBD1. CDR3 length: 14 residues. CDR1 is SGHRS and CDR2 is YFSETQ in the germline V gene. V lost 5 bases and J lost 6; bases outside the gene matches: 8. This chain's CDR3 is CASRSTGLLNEQFF. DNA for the CDR3: TGCGCCAGCAGATCGACAGGGTTACTCAATGAGCAGTTCTTC.

V usage is TRBV28 and J usage is TRBJ2-7, with 9 bases that match TRBD1. The germline V gene has CDR1 MDHEN and CDR2 SYDVKM. CDR3 length: 13 residues. The V gene end was trimmed by 3 bases and the J gene end by 6 bases; junction bases not matched to a gene: 3. For the CDR3, the DNA is TGTGCCAGCAGTTTCAACAGGGGGCTCGAGCAGTACTTC. This codes for CASSFNRGLEQYF.